Detailed here is one TCR beta chain. The antigen this receptor binds is unknown. No base-level quality is on record; no much larger clone is a single base apart. The sample is drawn from a study of Siglec-9 on CD8 T cells in melanoma (dated by TCRdb to between 2019 and 2020). With respect to the entire study: The study investigated Siglec-9 expression on CD8+ T cells and the role of Siglec-9 in regulating T cells in the melanoma tumor microenvironment.

The library was built by means of the immunoSEQ multiplex PCR assay. In its TCRdb copy, this immuneACCESS table keeps in-frame sequences only and misses some clones. Where compared with another copy, unresolved V genes explain less than half of these, and the others have no known cause. This sample lists 25,000 to 35,000 clones; roughly 78% were detected once. Together, the top ten hold approximately 6% of the sample. Inclusive of the bounding cysteine and phenylalanine, the CDR3 is 15 residues long. Just the 45-base CDR3 DNA is kept, in frame starting at base 1. The CDR1 and CDR2 encoded by the germline V gene (reference sequence) are LNHNV and YYDKDF. Trimming leaves V shorter by 5 bases and J shorter by 7 bases, with the junction holding 5 bases beyond the gene matches. What the study reported, not specific to this receptor: According to the reported findings, Siglec-9 marked and regulated a subset of effector memory CD8+ T cells that seemed to build up inside melanoma tumors.

The chain joins TRBV15 to TRBJ2-2, with 12 bases aligning to TRBD2. The source material was Siglec-9- CD8+ T cells sorted from blood. What this sample's cell subset or site label stands for: CD8 T cells lacking Siglec-9. The source is a human donor in good health. The DNA is TGTGCCACCAGCTCTAGCGGGAGGGCCTACGGGGAGCTGTTTTTT. Translated, this gives CATSSSGRAYGELFF.